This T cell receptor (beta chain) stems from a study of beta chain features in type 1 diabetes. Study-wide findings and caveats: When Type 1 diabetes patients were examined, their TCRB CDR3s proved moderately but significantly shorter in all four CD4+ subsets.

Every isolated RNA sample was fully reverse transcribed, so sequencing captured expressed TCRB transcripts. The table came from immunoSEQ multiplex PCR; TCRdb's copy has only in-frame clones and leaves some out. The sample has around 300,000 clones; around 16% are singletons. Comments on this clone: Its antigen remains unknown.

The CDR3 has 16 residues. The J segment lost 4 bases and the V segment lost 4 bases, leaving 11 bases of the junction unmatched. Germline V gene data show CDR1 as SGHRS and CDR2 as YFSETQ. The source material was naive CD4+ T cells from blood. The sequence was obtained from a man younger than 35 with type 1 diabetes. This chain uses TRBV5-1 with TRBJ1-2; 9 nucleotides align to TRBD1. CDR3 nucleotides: TGCGCCAGCAGCCGAAGGACAGGGGTCGAGGTCTATGGCTACACCTTC. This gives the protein CASSRRTGVEVYGYTF.